The entry that follows covers one T cell receptor (beta chain) sequence. Antigen specificity is unknown. CDR3 length equals 15 residues. V dropped 3 bases and J dropped 4 bases, with 13 bases sitting between them. Germline V gene data show CDR1 as MNHNS and CDR2 as SASEGT. Patients had received no treatment of any kind before thyroid surgery. These data belong to a study of metastatic and nonmetastatic thyroid tumors. Study information: Repertoire comparison spanned blood and tumor or nodule tissue of malignant and benign thyroid patients. Overall study findings and caveats: Malignant thyroid tumors reportedly had TCR beta diversity that was significantly higher than in benign nodules, in blood and tumor.

How the authors handled the data: Building a distant-metastasis classifier for papillary thyroid cancer drew on CDR3 differences across clinicopathological groups. MiXCR re-clonotyped the PCR reads for TCRdb. These V and J calls derive from TCRdb rather than the authors' analysis. The sample includes roughly 38,000 clones, approximately 20% of them seen just once. The specimen was blood. The receptor was derived from a female donor with papillary thyroid cancer or a benign thyroid nodule (not recorded which). Some clones in this sample may be carry-over from other donors' samples. The J gene is TRBJ1-5, the V gene TRBV6-1; D gene ambiguous. The CDR3: CASSEGSDYNQPQHF. The CDR3 DNA reads as TGTGCCAGCAGTGAGGGCAGTGATTATAATCAGCCCCAGCATTTT.